This T cell receptor beta chain appears in the sequencing data of a study of regulatory T cells in long-lasting Graves disease (dated by TCRdb to the early 2020s). For the study in its entirety: Newly diagnosed Graves' disease patients had taken antithyroid drugs for less than 3 months. This study used TCR sequencing and RNA sequencing of peripheral blood to compare persistent Graves' disease patients against newly diagnosed Graves' disease patients. The study was registered as a clinical trial and conducted in China. A total of about 35 samples underwent TCR sequencing: approximately 13 from persistent and around 20 from newly diagnosed Graves' disease patients. General conclusions and limits of the study: Because the primary lesion, thyroid tissue, could not be accessed, the study looked at peripheral blood alone. The authors acknowledged the small sample size as a limitation that may reduce accuracy. TRBV28, TRBJ1-2 and TRBJ2-5 were preferentially used in persistent disease, while TRBV20-1 and TRBJ2-1 were favored in newly diagnosed disease. Compared with newly diagnosed patients, patients with persistent Graves' disease had lower TCR Shannon entropy and fewer highly expanded clones, which suggests clonal expansion. Sequencing and analysis were limited to the TCR beta chain. Patients with persistent disease shared more public clonotypes (approximately 2,500) than newly diagnosed patients did (approximately 1,000).

The sample holds many counts of this clonotype. This clone's antigen is unknown. There are no base qualities to consult, and no much larger clone falls within one base. The time point label on this specimen signifies: newly diagnosed GD, antithyroid drugs for less than 3 months. For both TCR sequencing and RNA sequencing, RNA was extracted from PBMCs using TRIzol. The diagnosis of Graves' disease was made according to American Thyroid Association guidelines. Recruitment of patients was carried out at an endocrinology department in Xi'an, China. From each patient, about 9.7 milliliters of peripheral blood was collected into an EDTA anticoagulant tube. Ficoll Paque Plus density gradient separation was used to isolate PBMCs, and no additional T cell sorting was done. An Agilent 2100 Bioanalyzer and agarose gel were used to assess RNA quality, and a NanoDrop 2000 was used to measure RNA concentration.

Preparation of the library involved multiplex PCR. Sequencing used an Illumina HiSeq 4000. To build TCR beta libraries, CDR3 regions were amplified by Arm-PCR using iRepertoire HTBI primers. PCR products were gel purified before sequencing. The published analysis was carried out like this. Gene usage analysis of CDR3 amino acid clonotypes used the approximately 62 TRBV and about 13 TRBJ segments found across samples. COPE and FqMerger were used to merge the filtered high-quality paired reads into contigs. BLAST was used to align contigs to IMGT TRBV, TRBD and TRBJ reference genes, with CDR3 defined following IMGT. Any clonotype with a frequency above 0.1% was counted as a highly expanded clone. Shannon entropy was used to measure repertoire diversity, and the Gini coefficient was used to measure V-J evenness. Public clonotypes were defined as clonotypes shared by more than one individual. TCRdb itself trimmed the public reads at Q25 with fastp, ran MiXCR and retained productive beta chains. Records with the same CDR3 protein are collapsed into one entry carrying the most frequent genes and DNA. The V and J calls and clone size come from TCRdb's table, not from the authors' own analysis. Here the sample has roughly 380,000 distinct CDR3 sequences; roughly 16% occur a single time. 22% of the sample belongs to the ten largest clones.

The CDR3 goes from the cysteine to the phenylalanine over 15 residues. Only the CDR3 region is kept as DNA, spanning 45 bases read in frame from base 1. Via the germline V gene (reference sequence), CDR1 is SEHNR and CDR2 FQNEAQ. Unmatched junction bases come to 4, with V trimmed by 5 bases and J by 2 bases. The sequences come from peripheral blood mononuclear cells (PBMCs), collected at new diagnosis, from a patient treated with antithyroid drugs. This receptor was obtained from a female donor with Graves disease. The chain is made from TRBV7-9 and TRBJ1-3; TRBD1 fits 9 bases in the junction. The bases read TGTGCCAGCAGCGGACACAGGGGGCCTGGAAACACCATATATTTT. Its product reads: CASSGHRGPGNTIYF.